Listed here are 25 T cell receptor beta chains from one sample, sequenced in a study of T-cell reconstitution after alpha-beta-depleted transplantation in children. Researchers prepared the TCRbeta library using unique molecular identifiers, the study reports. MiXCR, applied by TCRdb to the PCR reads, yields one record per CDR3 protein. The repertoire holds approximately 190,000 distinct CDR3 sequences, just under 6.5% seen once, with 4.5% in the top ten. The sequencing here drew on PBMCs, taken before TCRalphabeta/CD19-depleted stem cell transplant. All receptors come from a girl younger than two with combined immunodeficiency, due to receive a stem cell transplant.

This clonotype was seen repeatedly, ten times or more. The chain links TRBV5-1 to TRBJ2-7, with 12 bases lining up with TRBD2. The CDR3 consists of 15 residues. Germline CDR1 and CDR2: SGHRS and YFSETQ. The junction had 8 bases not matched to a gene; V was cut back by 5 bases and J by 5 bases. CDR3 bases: TGCGCCAGCAGTTATACTAGCGGGAGGATCCACGAGCAGTACTTC. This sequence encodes CASSYTSGRIHEQYF.

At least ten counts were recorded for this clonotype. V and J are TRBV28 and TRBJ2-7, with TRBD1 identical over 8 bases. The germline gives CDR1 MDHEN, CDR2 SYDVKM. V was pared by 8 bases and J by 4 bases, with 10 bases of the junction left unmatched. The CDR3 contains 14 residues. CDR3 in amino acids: CASGIGQGGYEQYF. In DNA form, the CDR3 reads TGTGCCAGCGGAATTGGACAGGGCGGGTACGAGCAGTACTTC.

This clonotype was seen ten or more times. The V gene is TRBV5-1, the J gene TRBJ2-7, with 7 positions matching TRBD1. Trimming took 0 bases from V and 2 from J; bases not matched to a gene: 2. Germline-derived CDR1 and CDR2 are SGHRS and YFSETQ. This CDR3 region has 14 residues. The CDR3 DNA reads TGCGCCAGCAGCTTGGTCGGGACAGCCTACGAGCAGTACTTC. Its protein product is CASSLVGTAYEQYF.

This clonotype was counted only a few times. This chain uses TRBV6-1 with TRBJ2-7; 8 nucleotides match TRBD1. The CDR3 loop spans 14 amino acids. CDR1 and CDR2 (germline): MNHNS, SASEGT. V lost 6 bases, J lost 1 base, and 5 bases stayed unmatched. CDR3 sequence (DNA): TGTGCCAGCAGGATGGGGACAGGATCCTACGAGCAGTACTTC. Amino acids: CASRMGTGSYEQYF.

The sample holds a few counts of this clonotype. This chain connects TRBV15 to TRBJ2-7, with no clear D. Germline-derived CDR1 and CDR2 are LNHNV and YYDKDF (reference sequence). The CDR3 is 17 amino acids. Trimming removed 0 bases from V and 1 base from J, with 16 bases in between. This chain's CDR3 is CATSRDKVVGRSYEQYF. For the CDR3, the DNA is TGTGCCACCAGCAGAGATAAGGTAGTCGGAAGGTCCTACGAGCAGTACTTC.

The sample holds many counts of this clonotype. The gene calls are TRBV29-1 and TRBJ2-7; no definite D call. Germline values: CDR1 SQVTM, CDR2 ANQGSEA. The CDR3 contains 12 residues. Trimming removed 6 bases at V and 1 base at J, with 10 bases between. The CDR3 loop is CSVIIDSYEQYF. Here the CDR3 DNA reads TGCAGCGTGATAATAGATTCCTACGAGCAGTACTTC.

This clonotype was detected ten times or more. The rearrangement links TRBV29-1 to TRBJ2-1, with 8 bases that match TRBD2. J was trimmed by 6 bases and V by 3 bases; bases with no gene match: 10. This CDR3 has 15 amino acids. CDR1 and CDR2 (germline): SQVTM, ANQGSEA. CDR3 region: CSVDLLADPSNEQFF. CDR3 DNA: TGCAGCGTTGACCTACTAGCGGACCCTTCCAATGAGCAGTTCTTC.

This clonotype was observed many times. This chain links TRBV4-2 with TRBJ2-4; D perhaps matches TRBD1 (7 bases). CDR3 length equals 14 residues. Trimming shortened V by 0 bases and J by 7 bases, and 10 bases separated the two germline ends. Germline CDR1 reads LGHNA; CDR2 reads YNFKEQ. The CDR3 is CASSQEAGGNIQYF. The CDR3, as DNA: TGTGCCAGCAGCCAAGAAGCAGGGGGGAACATTCAGTACTTC.

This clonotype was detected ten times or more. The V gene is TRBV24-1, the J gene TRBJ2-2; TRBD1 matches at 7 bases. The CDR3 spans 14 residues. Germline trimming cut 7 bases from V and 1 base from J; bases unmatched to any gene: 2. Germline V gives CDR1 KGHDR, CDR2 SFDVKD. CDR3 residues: CATRRTGNTGELFF. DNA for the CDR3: TGTGCCACCAGGCGGACAGGGAACACCGGGGAGCTGTTTTTT.

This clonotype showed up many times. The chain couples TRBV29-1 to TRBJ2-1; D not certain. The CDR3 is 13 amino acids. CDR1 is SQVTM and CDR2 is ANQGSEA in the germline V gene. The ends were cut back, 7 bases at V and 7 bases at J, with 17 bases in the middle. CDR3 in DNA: TGCAGCGCCCTTCGGCCTCTATTAAATGAGCAGTTCTTC. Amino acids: CSALRPLLNEQFF.

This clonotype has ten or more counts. CDR3 nucleotides: TGTGCCAGCAGTTCGGATCCTGAAGCTTTCTTT. Translated, it gives CASSSDPEAFF. The chain has TRBV25-1 and TRBJ1-1; unclear D gene. The CDR3 extends over 11 amino acids. V was cut by 5 bases and J by 6 bases, with 7 bases left in between. Germline assignment: CDR1 MGHDK and CDR2 SYGVNS.

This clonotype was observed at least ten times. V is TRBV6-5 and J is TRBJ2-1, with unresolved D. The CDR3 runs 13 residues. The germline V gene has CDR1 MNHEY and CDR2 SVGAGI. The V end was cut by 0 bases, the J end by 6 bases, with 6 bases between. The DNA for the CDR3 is TGTGCCAGCAGTTACTCGATGTCCAATGAGCAGTTCTTC. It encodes CASSYSMSNEQFF.

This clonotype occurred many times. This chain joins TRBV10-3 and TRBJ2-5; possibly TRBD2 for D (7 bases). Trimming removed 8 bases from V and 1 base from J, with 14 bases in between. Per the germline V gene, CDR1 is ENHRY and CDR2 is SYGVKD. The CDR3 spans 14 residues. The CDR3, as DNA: TGTGCCATCGGGGGGGCCTCTCCCCAAGAGACCCAGTACTTC. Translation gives CAIGGASPQETQYF.

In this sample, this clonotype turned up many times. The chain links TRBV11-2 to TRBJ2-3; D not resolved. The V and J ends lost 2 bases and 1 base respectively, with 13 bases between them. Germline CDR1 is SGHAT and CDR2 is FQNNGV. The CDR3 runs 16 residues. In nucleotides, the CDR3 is TGTGCCAGCAGCTTAATGCCCCGTCGAGGCACAGATACGCAGTATTTT. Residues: CASSLMPRRGTDTQYF.

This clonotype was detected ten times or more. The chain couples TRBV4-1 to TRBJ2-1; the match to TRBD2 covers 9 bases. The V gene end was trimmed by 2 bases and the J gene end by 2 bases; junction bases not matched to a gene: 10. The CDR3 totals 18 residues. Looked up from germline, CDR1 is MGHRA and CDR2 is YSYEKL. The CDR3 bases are TGCGCCAGCAGCCAACCCGATAAAGCGGGGGGCCCCTACAATGAGCAGTTCTTC. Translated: CASSQPDKAGGPYNEQFF.

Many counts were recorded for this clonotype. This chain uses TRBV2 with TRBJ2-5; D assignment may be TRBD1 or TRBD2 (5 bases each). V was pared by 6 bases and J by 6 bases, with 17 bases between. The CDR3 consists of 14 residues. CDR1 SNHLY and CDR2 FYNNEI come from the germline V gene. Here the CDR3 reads CASRPGTSVKTQYF. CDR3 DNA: TGTGCCAGCAGGCCCGGGACGAGTGTAAAGACCCAGTACTTC.

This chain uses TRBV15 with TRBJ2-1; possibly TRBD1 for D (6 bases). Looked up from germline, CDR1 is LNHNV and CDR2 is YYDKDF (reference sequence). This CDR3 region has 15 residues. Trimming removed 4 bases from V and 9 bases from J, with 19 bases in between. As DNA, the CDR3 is TGTGCCACCAGCATGGACAGAGCCCATGGGTTTGAGCAGTTCTTC. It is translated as CATSMDRAHGFEQFF.

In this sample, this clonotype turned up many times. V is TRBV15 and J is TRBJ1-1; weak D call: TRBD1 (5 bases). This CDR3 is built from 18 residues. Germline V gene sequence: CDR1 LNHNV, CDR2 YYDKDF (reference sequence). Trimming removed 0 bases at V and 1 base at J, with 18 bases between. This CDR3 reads CATSRDEIPRGANTEAFF. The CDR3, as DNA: TGTGCCACCAGCAGAGATGAAATCCCTAGAGGGGCGAACACTGAAGCTTTCTTT. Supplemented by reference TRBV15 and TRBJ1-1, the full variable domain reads DAMVIQNPRYQVTQFGKPVTLSCSQTLNHNVMYWYQQKSSQAPKLLFHYYDKDFNNEADTPDNFQSRRPNTSFCFLDIRSPGLGDTAMYLCATSRDEIPRGANTEAFFGQGTRLTVV.

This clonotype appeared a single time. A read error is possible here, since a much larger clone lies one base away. In nucleotides, the CDR3 is TGTGCCAGCAGCTACCTAGCGGGGTACTACGAGCTGTACTTC. Translating gives CASSYLAGYYELYF. The chain employs TRBV5-5 and TRBJ2-7, with 9 positions matching TRBD2. This CDR3 comprises 14 residues. CDR1 is SGHKS, CDR2 YYEKEE, per germline (reference sequence).

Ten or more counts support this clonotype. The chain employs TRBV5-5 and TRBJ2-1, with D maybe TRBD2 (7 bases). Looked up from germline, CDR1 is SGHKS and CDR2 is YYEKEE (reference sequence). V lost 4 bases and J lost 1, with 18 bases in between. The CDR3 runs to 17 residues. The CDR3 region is CASSIRGADLSYNEQFF. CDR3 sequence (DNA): TGTGCCAGCAGCATCCGGGGGGCCGATTTATCCTACAATGAGCAGTTCTTC.

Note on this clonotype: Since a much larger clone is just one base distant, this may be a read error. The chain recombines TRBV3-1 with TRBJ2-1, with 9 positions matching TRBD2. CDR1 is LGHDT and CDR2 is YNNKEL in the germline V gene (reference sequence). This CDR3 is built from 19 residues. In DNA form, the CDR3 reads TGTACCAGCAGTTTCAGTACTAGCGGGCGTGCTGATCGCGACAATGAGCAGTTCTTC. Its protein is CTSSFSTSGRADRDNEQFF.

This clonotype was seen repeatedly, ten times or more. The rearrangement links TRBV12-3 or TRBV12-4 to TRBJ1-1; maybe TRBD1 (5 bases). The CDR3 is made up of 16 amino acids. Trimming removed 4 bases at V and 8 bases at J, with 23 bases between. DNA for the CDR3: TGTGCCAGCAGTTGCCCGTTATCCGGGACGGAGAGGGAAGCTTTCTTT. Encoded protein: CASSCPLSGTEREAFF.

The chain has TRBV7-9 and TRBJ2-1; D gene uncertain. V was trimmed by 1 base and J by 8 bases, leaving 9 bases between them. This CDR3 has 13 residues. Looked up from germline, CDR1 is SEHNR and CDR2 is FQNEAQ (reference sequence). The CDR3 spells CASSLGRWDEQFF. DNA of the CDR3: TGTGCCAGCAGCTTAGGTCGGTGGGATGAGCAGTTCTTC. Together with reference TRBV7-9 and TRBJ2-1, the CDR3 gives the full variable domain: DTGVSQNPRHKITKRGQNVTFRCDPISEHNRLYWYRQTLGQGPEFLTYFQNEAQLEKSRLLSDRFSAERPKGSFSTLEIQRTEQGDSAMYLCASSLGRWDEQFFGPGTRLTVL.

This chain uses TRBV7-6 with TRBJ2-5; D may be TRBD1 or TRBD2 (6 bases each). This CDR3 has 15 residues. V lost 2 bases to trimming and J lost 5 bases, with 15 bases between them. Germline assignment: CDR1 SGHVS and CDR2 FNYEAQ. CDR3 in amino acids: CASSLRRAGEETQYF. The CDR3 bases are TGTGCCAGCAGCTTAAGGAGGGCAGGGGAGGAGACCCAGTACTTC.

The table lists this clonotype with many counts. CDR3 amino acids: CSAPPPEGDTDTQYF. The CDR3, as DNA: TGCAGTGCCCCTCCCCCCGAAGGGGACACAGATACGCAGTATTTT. The gene calls are TRBV20-1 and TRBJ2-3, with D perhaps TRBD1 (5 bases). Germline V gene data show CDR1 as DFQATT and CDR2 as SNEGSKA (reference sequence). There are 15 residues in the CDR3. V shed 6 bases and J shed 2 bases, with 18 bases lying between them.